The T cell receptor beta chain described here comes from a study of T cell changes during pregnancy in multiple sclerosis. The data were produced by immunoSEQ multiplex PCR, yet TCRdb's version contains in-frame clones alone and is incomplete. The sample includes tens of thousands of clones, roughly nine tenths of them seen just once. The germline V gene encodes CDR1 SQVTM and CDR2 ANQGSEA. The length of the CDR3 is 13 residues. V shed 7 bases, J shed 9 bases, and the junction held 9 bases outside the gene matches. Source: CD8+ T cells from peripheral blood mononuclear cells, taken in the third trimester of pregnancy. This TCR came from a female donor with multiple sclerosis, enrolled in a pregnancy study. The gene calls are TRBV29-1 and TRBJ2-1, with 10 bases identical to TRBD1. This chain's CDR3 is CSAGTGALVEQFF. As DNA, the CDR3 is TGCAGCGCCGGGACAGGGGCCCTCGTTGAGCAGTTCTTC.